This TCR beta chain was sequenced in a study of early stage breast cancer tumors. About the study: About 80% of the 16 invasive tumors were ER+, PR+ and HER2-.

This clone has a single count. The CDR3 spans 16 residues. Germline assignment: CDR1 SGDLS and CDR2 YYNGEE. V lost 0 bases and J 7 bases, leaving 17 bases between the germline ends. Assay used: immunoSEQ multiplex PCR; TCRdb lists only in-frame clones, some missing. The table lists about 51,000 clones, more than 70% of them singletons. This chain uses TRBV9 with TRBJ2-1; no definite D call. The source material was blood. The receptor was isolated from a person aged 40 to 49 with breast cancer. The CDR3 is CASSVDDRYPTNEQFF. The CDR3, as DNA: TGTGCCAGCAGCGTAGACGACCGTTACCCAACTAATGAGCAGTTCTTC. Using reference TRBV9 and TRBJ2-1 for the parts outside the CDR3, the full variable domain is DSGVTQTPKHLITATGQRVTLRCSPRSGDLSVYWYQQSLDQGLQFLIQYYNGEERAKGNILERFSAQQFPDLHSELNLSSLELGDSALYFCASSVDDRYPTNEQFFGPGTRLTVL.